The T cell receptor beta chain under discussion was sequenced for a study of T cell responses to AZD1222 COVID-19 vaccine. Remarks on this clone: What it binds is unknown.

Some clones are missing from TCRdb's copy, which holds only in-frame ones; the method was immunoSEQ multiplex PCR. The sample carries approximately 98,000 clones, 86% recorded once. Study-level results: Scientists sampled the repertoires only once the peak T cell response had passed. Most donors were white British, females outnumbered males, and clonal diversity was possibly underestimated. Only a handful of AZD1222 recipients, five to seven in all, had baseline seropositivity.

J gave up 3 bases and V 4 bases, and 7 bases lay outside the gene matches. Germline V gene data show CDR1 as KGHSH and CDR2 as LQKENI. The CDR3 totals 18 residues. Source: peripheral blood, taken on day 0 of AZD1222 vaccination. The chain joins TRBV18 to TRBJ2-2, with 14 bases identical to TRBD2. The TCR was taken from an adult in good health. In DNA, the CDR3 is TGTGCCAGCTCACAACGACTAGCGGGGGGGCCGGACACCGGGGAGCTGTTTTTT. Translating it yields CASSQRLAGGPDTGELFF.